Following are 10 T cell receptor beta chains from one sample sequenced in a study of T cells in Graves' hyperthyroidism and ophthalmopathy (dated by TCRdb to about 2019). Library prep was done by multiplex PCR. Sequenced on an Illumina HiSeq 2000. Amplification of TCR beta CDR3 regions was carried out from RNA transcripts. The first round of RT-PCR for the TCR CDR3 was performed with the HTBI primer set and the Qiagen OneStep RT-PCR kit. The raw public data were reprocessed by TCRdb itself: fastp quality trimming at Q25, MiXCR clonotype calling, in-frame beta chains only. Each record represents a unique CDR3 protein, reported with the most common genes and DNA among its rows. The sample includes about 840,000 distinct CDR3 sequences, with more than 30% observed a single time. The ten top clones hold approximately 8.7% of the sample. Material for sequencing was blood. The receptor source for this set is a man aged 18 to 30 with Graves' hyperthyroidism.

The table lists this clonotype with a few counts. The V and J genes are TRBV25-1 and TRBJ1-1; possibly TRBD1 for D (5 bases). This CDR3 has 14 residues. The V end was cut by 6 bases, the J end by 5 bases, with 16 bases between. CDR1 is MGHDK and CDR2 is SYGVNS in the germline V gene. The CDR3: CASSLVGVRTEAFF. The CDR3 bases are TGTGCCAGCAGCCTCGTGGGGGTTCGGACTGAAGCTTTCTTT.

Ten or more counts support this clonotype. V usage is TRBV19 and J usage is TRBJ2-7; 7 bases line up with TRBD2. With 10 bases clipped from V and 5 bases from J, the junction kept 11 bases outside the gene matches. There are 13 residues in the CDR3. Germline-derived CDR1 and CDR2 are LNHDA and SQIVND (reference sequence). The CDR3 loop reads CATSGGVPNEQYF. The CDR3 nucleotides read TGTGCCACCTCTGGGGGGGTACCCAACGAGCAGTACTTC.

This sequence joins TRBV2 and TRBJ1-2; 11 bases line up with TRBD1. Germline values: CDR1 SNHLY, CDR2 FYNNEI. Germline trimming cut 5 bases from V and 5 bases from J; bases unmatched to any gene: 7. The CDR3 is made up of 15 amino acids. In DNA, the CDR3 is TGTGCCAGCAGTTCCCCGGGACAGGGGGAGTATGGCTACACCTTC. This gives the protein CASSSPGQGEYGYTF.

This clonotype was detected ten times or more. The chain is built from TRBV20-1 and TRBJ1-5; the D gene is possibly TRBD1 (5 bases). The CDR3 has 13 residues. CDR1 and CDR2 (germline): DFQATT, SNEGSKA (reference sequence). The germline V and J ends were trimmed by 7 bases and 4 bases, with 14 bases remaining between them. CDR3 in amino acids: CSVRRQINQPQHF. The CDR3 bases are TGCAGTGTCAGGCGACAGATAAATCAGCCCCAGCATTTT.

The chain uses TRBV7-3 and TRBJ2-2, with TRBD2 identical over 14 bases. This CDR3 spans 16 amino acids. Germline V CDR1 and CDR2: SGHTA, FQGTGA. J gave up 6 bases and V 4 bases, and 4 bases lay outside the gene matches. The CDR3 sequence is CASSWTSGRPSGELFF. For the CDR3, the DNA is TGTGCCAGCAGCTGGACTAGCGGGAGGCCTTCCGGGGAGCTGTTTTTT.

In this sample, this clonotype turned up many times. This rearrangement joins TRBV12-3 or TRBV12-4 to TRBJ1-5; D is unclear. Trimming took 3 bases from V and 6 from J, leaving 6 bases between them. This CDR3 spans 12 amino acids. DNA for the CDR3: TGTGCCAGCAGTTTCAACAGTCAGCCCCAGCATTTT. This encodes CASSFNSQPQHF.

The chain has TRBV7-8 and TRBJ1-6, with a possible D match to TRBD1 (6 bases). V lost 1 base to trimming and J lost 15 bases, with 22 bases between them. From germline, CDR1 is SGHVS and CDR2 FQNEAQ. CDR3 size: 16 residues. The CDR3 spells CASSLEAVGATRGLHF. In DNA, the CDR3 is TGTGCCAGCAGCTTAGAGGCGGTGGGGGCCACCCGCGGCCTCCACTTT.

The chain joins TRBV20-1 to TRBJ2-5, with 11 bases that match TRBD2. Looked up from germline, CDR1 is DFQATT and CDR2 is SNEGSKA (reference sequence). After removal of 6 bases from V and 4 bases from J, the junction contained 13 bases not matched to a gene. This CDR3 has 16 amino acids. CDR3 sequence reads: CSANPTSGRGLETQYF. The CDR3 DNA sequence: TGCAGTGCGAACCCCACTAGCGGGAGAGGTTTAGAGACCCAGTACTTC.

This clonotype was found many times. The chain has TRBV29-1 and TRBJ1-1, with D perhaps TRBD1 (5 bases). The CDR3 runs 13 residues. Germline CDR1 reads SQVTM; CDR2 reads ANQGSEA. Trimming pared 5 bases from V and 1 base from J, leaving 11 bases between. The CDR3 region is CSVSGMGNTEAFF. The CDR3 coding sequence is TGCAGCGTTTCAGGGATGGGGAACACTGAAGCTTTCTTT.

The count of this clonotype is one. A read error may be the cause here, since a much bigger clone is one base away. The conserved phenylalanine or tryptophan normally closing the CDR3 is absent here, so this likely arose from a read error. CDR3 sequence (DNA): TGTGCCAGCAGCCCAACACCCGGCTATGTAGAGACCCAGTACCTC. Translated: CASSPTPGYVETQYL. This sequence joins TRBV7-8 and TRBJ2-5; D gene uncertain. The CDR3 is 15 residues long. The ends were cut back, 5 bases at V and 4 bases at J, with 17 bases in the middle. CDR1 SGHVS and CDR2 FQNEAQ come from the germline V gene.